This TCR beta chain was identified in a study of control samples from healthy donors and cancer patients. Some clones are missing from TCRdb's copy, which holds only in-frame ones; the method was immunoSEQ multiplex PCR. The sample consists of about 140,000 clones, 75% to 95% of them appearing once. The sample comprised blood. This sequence originates from a man aged 18 to 35 in good health.

The DNA for the CDR3 is TGTGCCAGTAGTATGACGGGTGAAAATAGTAATGGCTACACCTTC. As protein: CASSMTGENSNGYTF. The V call is TRBV19, the J call TRBJ1-2; D is unclear. V shed 3 bases and J shed 6 bases, with 17 bases lying between them. This CDR3 has 15 residues. From germline, CDR1 is LNHDA and CDR2 SQIVND (reference sequence).